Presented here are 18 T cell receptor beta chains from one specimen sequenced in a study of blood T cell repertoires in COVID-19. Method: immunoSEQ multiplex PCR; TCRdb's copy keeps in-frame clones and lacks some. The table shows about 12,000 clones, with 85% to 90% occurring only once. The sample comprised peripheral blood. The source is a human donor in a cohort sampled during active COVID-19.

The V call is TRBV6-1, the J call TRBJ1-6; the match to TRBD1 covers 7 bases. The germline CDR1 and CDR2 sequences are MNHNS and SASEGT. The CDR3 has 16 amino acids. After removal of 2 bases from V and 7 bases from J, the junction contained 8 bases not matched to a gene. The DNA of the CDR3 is TGTGCCAGCAGTGAACGATGGGACAGCTTGAATTCACCCCTCCACTTT. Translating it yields CASSERWDSLNSPLHF.

The CDR3 DNA follows: TGTGCCAGCAGCCAAGTGAGCGACTACAATGAGCAGTTCTTC. It specifies CASSQVSDYNEQFF. This sequence joins TRBV14 and TRBJ2-1; no definite D call. The V gene's germline CDR1 is SGHDN and CDR2 FVKESK. This CDR3 has 14 residues. Trimming cost V 1 base and J 3 bases, with 7 bases left between them.

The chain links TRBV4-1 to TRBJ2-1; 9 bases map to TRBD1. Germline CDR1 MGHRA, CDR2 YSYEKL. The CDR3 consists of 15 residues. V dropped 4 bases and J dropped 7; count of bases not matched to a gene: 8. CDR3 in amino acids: CASSPWTGVSNEQFF. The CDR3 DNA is TGCGCCAGCAGCCCTTGGACAGGGGTTTCTAATGAGCAGTTCTTC.

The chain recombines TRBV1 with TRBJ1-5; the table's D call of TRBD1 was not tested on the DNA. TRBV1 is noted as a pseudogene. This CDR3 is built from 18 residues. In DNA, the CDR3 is TGCACCAGCAGCGTGGACAGGGTTGGGTCCTTTTGCAATCAGCCCCAGCATTTT. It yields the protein CTSSVDRVGSFCNQPQHF.

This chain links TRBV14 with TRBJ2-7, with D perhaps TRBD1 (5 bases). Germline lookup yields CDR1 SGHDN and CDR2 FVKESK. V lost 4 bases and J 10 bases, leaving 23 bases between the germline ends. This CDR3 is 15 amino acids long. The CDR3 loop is CASSLRADLPWGQYF. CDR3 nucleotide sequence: TGTGCCAGCAGCCTTCGCGCGGACCTACCGTGGGGCCAGTACTTC.

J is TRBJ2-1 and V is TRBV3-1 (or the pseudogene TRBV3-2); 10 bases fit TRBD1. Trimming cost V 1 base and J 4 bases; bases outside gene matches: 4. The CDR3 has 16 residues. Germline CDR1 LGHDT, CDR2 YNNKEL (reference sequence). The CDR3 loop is CASSQGDRGPYNEQFF. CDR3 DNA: TGTGCCAGCAGCCAAGGGGACAGGGGTCCGTACAATGAGCAGTTCTTC.

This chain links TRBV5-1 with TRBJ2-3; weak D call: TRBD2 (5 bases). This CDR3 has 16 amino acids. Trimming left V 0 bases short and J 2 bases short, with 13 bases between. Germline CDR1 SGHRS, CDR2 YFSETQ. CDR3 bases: TGCGCCAGCAGCTTGGCCCGGGATGCTGTCACAGATACGCAGTATTTT. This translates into CASSLARDAVTDTQYF.

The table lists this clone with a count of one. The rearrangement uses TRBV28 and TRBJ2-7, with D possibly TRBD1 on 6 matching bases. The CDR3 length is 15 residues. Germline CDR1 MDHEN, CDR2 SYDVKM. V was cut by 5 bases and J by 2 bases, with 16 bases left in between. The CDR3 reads CASSLTSTGTYEQYF. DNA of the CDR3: TGTGCCAGCAGTCTAACTTCGACAGGTACCTACGAGCAGTACTTC.

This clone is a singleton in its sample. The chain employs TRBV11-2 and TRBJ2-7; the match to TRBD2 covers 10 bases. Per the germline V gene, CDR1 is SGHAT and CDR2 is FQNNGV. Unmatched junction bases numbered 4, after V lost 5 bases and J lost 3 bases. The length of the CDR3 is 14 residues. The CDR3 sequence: CASSARTSGYEQYF. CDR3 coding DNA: TGTGCCAGCAGCGCCCGGACTAGCGGCTACGAGCAGTACTTC. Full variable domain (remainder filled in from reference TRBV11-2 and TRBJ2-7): EAGVAQSPRYKIIEKRQSVAFWCNPISGHATLYWYQQILGQGPKLLIQFQNNGVVDDSQLPKDRFSAERLKGVDSTLKIQPAKLEDSAVYLCASSARTSGYEQYFGPGTRLTVT.

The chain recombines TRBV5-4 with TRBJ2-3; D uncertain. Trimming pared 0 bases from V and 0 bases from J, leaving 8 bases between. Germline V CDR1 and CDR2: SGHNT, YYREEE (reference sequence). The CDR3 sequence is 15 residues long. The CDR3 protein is CASSLDSPSTDTQYF. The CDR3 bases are TGTGCCAGCAGCTTGGACAGTCCTAGCACAGATACGCAGTATTTT.

DNA of the CDR3: TGTGCCAGCAGTCTCGGACAGCCGAACACTGAAGCTTTCTTT. Residues: CASSLGQPNTEAFF. The V and J genes are TRBV27 and TRBJ1-1, with a weak D call TRBD1 (6 bases). V was trimmed by 5 bases and J by 1 base, leaving 11 bases between them. The CDR3 totals 14 residues. Germline assignment: CDR1 MNHEY and CDR2 SMNVEV (reference sequence).

DNA for the CDR3: TGTGCCAGCGGACTAGCCTACGAGCAGTACTTC. Translated, it gives CASGLAYEQYF. This chain joins TRBV19 and TRBJ2-7; 7 positions match TRBD2. This CDR3 contains 11 residues. Trimming took 9 bases from V and 2 from J; bases not matched to a gene: 1. Per the germline V gene, CDR1 is LNHDA and CDR2 is SQIVND (reference sequence).

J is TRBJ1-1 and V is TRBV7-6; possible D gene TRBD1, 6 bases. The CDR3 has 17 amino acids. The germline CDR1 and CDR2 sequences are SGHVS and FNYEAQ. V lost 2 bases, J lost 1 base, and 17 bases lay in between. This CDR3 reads CASSLNLGQRKNTEAFF. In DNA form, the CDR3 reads TGTGCCAGCAGCTTAAATCTCGGACAGAGGAAGAACACTGAAGCTTTCTTT.

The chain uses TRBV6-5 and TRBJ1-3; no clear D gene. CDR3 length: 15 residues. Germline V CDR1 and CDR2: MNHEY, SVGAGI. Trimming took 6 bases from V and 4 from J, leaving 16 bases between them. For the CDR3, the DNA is TGTGCCAGCAGCGCCCGGACGAGAGGGGGAAACACCATATATTTT. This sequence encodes CASSARTRGGNTIYF.

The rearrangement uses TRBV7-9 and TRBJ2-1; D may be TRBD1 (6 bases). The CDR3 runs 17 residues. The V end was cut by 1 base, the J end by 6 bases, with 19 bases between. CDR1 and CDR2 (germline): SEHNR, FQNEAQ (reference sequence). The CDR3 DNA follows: TGTGCCAGCAGCTTAGACCATGGGCAGGGGCTTCGCAATGAGCAGTTCTTC. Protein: CASSLDHGQGLRNEQFF. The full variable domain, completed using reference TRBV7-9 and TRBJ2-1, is DTGVSQNPRHKITKRGQNVTFRCDPISEHNRLYWYRQTLGQGPEFLTYFQNEAQLEKSRLLSDRFSAERPKGSFSTLEIQRTEQGDSAMYLCASSLDHGQGLRNEQFFGPGTRLTVL.

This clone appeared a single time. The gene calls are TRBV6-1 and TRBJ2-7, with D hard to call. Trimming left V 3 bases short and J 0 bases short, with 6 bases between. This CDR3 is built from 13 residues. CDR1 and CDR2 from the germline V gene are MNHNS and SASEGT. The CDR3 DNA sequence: TGTGCCAGCAGTGACCCCAGCTCCTACGAGCAGTACTTC. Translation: CASSDPSSYEQYF.

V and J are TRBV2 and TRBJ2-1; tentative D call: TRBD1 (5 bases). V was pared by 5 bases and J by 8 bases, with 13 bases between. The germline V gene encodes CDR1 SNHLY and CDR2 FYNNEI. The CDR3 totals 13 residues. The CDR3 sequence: CASSRSRADEQFF. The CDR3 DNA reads TGTGCCAGCAGTCGGTCCAGGGCGGATGAGCAGTTCTTC.

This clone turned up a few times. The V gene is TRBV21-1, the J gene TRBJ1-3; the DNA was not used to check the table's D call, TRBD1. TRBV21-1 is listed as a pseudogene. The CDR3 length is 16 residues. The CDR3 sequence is CASSKRQGVRGNTIYF. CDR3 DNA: TGTGCCAGCAGCAAGCGGCAGGGGGTTCGCGGAAACACCATATATTTT.